This T cell receptor (beta chain) was obtained from a study of T cells in Graves' hyperthyroidism and ophthalmopathy. Graves' hyperthyroidism is called stable when ophthalmopathy does not progress within 18 months. On this clonotype: Its antigen is not identified. This clone may be a read error of a much larger clone one base away.

Findings of the study overall: Clonotypes that were expanded in thyroid above 0.001 mostly appeared in blood too.

TCR beta CDR3 regions were amplified from RNA transcripts. Initially, a first-round RT-PCR of the TCR CDR3 employed the HTBI primer set. MiXCR, applied by TCRdb to the multiplex PCR reads, yields one record per CDR3 protein. In the table there are around 290,000 distinct CDR3 sequences, roughly 15% of which are singletons. This CDR3 is 15 amino acids long. From germline, CDR1 is SGHTA and CDR2 FQGNSA. V and J are TRBV7-2 and TRBJ2-5; possibly TRBD2 for D (5 bases). Sequenced: blood. This TCR came from a woman aged 40-49 years with Graves' hyperthyroidism. The CDR3 DNA reads as TGTGCCAGCAGCTTAGAGGCTAGCCGGTATGAGATCCAGTACTTC. Amino acids: CASSLEASRYEIQYF.